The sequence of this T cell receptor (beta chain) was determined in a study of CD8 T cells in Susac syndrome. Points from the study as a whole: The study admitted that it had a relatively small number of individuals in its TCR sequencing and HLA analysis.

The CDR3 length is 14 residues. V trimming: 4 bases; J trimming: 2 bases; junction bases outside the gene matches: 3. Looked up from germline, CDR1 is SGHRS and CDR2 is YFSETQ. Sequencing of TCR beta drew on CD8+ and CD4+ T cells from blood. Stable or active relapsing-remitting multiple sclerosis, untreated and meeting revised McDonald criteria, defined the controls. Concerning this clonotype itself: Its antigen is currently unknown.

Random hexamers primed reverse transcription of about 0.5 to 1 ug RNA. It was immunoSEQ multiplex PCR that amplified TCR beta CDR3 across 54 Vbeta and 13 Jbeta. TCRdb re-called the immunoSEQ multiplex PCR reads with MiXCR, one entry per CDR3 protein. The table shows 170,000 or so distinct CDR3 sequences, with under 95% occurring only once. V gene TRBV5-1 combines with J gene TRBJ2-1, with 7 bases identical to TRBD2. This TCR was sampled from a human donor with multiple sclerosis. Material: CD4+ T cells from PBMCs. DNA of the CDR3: TGCGCCAGCAGCCCTCGGGGGGCCTACAATGAGCAGTTCTTC. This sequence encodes CASSPRGAYNEQFF. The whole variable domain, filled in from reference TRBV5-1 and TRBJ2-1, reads KAGVTQTPRYLIKTRGQQVTLSCSPISGHRSVSWYQQTPGQGLQFLFEYFSETQRNKGNFPGRFSGRQFSNSRSEMNVSTLELGDSALYLCASSPRGAYNEQFFGPGTRLTVL.